This T cell receptor (beta chain) emerged from a study of cytomegalovirus exposure and HLA in healthy donors. In germline, CDR1 is PRHDT, CDR2 FYEKMQ (reference sequence). This CDR3 contains 14 residues. The ends were cut back, 2 bases at V and 0 bases at J, with 7 bases in the middle. The PCR made use of 60 Vbeta and 13 Jbeta primers. Produced via immunoSEQ multiplex PCR; TCRdb's table is partial and in-frame only. The sample includes over 100,000 clones, approximately 61% of them seen just once. The study's findings and limits: DRB1 showed the most TCR associations and HLA-C the fewest in a later analysis, as rates varied by HLA locus. A cluster of highly shared sequence variants was likely a sequencing artifact.

Points on this clone: Its specificity is not known.

The chain employs TRBV13 and TRBJ1-2; the D is unclear. Source material: PBMCs. This clonotype was sampled from a woman aged 40-49 years in good health and CMV-seronegative. CDR3 sequence reads: CASSLTATNYGYTF. The CDR3 region has the DNA TGTGCCAGCAGCTTAACCGCTACTAACTATGGCTACACCTTC.